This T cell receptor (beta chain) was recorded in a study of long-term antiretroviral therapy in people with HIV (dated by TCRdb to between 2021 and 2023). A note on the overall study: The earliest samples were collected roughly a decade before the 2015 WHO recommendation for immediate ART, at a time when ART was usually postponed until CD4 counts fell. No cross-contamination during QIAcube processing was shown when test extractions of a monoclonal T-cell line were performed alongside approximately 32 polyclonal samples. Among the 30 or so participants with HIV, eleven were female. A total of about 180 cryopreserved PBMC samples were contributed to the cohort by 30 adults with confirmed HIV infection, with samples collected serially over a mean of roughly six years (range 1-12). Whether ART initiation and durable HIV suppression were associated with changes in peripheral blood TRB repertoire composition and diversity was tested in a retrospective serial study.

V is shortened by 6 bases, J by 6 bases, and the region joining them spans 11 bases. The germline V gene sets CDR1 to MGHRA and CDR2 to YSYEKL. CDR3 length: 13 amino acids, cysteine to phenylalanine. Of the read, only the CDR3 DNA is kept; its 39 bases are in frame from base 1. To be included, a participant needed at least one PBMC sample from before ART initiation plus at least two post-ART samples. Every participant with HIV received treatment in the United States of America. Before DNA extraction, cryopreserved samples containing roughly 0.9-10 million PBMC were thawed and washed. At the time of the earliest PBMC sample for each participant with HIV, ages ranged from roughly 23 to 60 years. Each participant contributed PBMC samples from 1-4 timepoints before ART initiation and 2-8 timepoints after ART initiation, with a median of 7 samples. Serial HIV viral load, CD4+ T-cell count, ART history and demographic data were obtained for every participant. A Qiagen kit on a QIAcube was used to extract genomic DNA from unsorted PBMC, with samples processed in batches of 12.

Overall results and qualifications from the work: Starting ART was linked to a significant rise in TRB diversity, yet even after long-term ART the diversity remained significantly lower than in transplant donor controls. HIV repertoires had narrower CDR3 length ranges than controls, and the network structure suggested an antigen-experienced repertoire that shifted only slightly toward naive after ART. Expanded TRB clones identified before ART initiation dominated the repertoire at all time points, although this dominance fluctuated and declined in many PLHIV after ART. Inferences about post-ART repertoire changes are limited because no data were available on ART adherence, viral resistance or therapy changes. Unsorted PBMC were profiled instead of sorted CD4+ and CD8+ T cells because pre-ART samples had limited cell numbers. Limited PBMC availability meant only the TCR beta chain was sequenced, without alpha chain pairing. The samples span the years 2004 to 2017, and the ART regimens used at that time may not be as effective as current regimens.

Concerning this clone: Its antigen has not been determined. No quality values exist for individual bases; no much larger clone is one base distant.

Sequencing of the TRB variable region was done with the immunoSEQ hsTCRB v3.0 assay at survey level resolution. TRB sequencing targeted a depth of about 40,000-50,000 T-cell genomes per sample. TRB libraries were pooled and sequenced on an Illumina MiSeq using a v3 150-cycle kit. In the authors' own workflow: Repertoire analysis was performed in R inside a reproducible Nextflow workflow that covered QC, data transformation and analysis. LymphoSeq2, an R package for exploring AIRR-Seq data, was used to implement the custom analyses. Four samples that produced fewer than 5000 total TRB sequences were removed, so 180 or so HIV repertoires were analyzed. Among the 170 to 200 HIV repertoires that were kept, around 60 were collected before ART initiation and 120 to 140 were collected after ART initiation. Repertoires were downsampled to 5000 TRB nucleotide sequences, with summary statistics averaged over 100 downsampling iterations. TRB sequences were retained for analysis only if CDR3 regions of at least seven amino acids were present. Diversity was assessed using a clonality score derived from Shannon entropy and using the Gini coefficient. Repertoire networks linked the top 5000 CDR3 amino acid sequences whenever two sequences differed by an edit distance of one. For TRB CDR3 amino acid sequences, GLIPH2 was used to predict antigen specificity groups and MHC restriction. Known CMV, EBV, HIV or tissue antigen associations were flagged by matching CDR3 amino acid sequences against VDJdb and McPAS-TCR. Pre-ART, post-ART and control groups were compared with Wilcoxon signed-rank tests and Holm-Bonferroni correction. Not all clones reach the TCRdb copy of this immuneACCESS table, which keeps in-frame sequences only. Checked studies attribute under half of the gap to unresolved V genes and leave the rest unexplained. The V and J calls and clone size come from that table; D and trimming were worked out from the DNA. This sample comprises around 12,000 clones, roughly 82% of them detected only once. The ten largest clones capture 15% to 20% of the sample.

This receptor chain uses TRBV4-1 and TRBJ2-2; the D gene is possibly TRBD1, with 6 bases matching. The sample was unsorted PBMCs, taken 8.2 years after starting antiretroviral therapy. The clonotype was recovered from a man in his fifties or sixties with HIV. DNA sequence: TGCGCCAGCAGGCAGGGGTCACCCGGGGAGCTGTTTTTT. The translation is CASRQGSPGELFF.